The 18 T cell receptor beta chains given below trace back to one sample, sequenced in a study of CD8 T cells in Susac syndrome. It was with random hexamers that about 0.45 to 1 ug RNA was reverse transcribed. Using its own MiXCR run on the immunoSEQ multiplex PCR reads, TCRdb lists one record per CDR3 protein. Of 75,000 to 95,000 distinct CDR3 sequences in the sample, 80% to 95% are singletons; the top ten hold more than 0.4%. Sequencing was done on a sample of CD8+ T cells from PBMCs. The receptors come from a human donor with Susac syndrome.

This chain connects TRBV19 to TRBJ2-1; no reliable D call. CDR1 and CDR2 (germline): LNHDA, SQIVND (reference sequence). This CDR3 is 17 amino acids long. V lost 3 bases and J lost 0, with 15 bases in between. The CDR3 loop is CASSISRAVSSYNEQFF. The CDR3 nucleotides are TGTGCCAGTAGTATCTCGCGAGCCGTAAGCTCCTACAATGAGCAGTTCTTC.

The chain links TRBV6-6 to TRBJ1-1, with 7 bases fitting TRBD1. Trimming removed 0 bases from V and 2 bases from J; junction bases left unmatched: 6. Germline V gene sequence: CDR1 MNHNY, CDR2 SVGAGI (reference sequence). The CDR3 covers 16 residues. DNA for the CDR3: TGTGCCAGCAGTTACTCGATGGGACAGAAAAACACTGAAGCTTTCTTT. The encoded protein is CASSYSMGQKNTEAFF.

The chain recombines TRBV28 with TRBJ2-1; D not certain. CDR3 length: 13 residues. Per germline, CDR1 MDHEN and CDR2 SYDVKM. Trimming left V 5 bases short and J 4 bases short, with 9 bases between. CDR3: CASSVSRYNEQFF. The CDR3, as DNA: TGTGCCAGCAGTGTCTCCAGGTACAATGAGCAGTTCTTC.

The chain is built from TRBV30 and TRBJ1-1, with 7 positions matching TRBD1. CDR1 and CDR2 from the germline V gene are GTSNPN and SVGIG (reference sequence). The V gene end was trimmed by 2 bases and the J gene end by 5 bases; junction bases not matched to a gene: 8. The CDR3 runs to 14 residues. The CDR3 region has the DNA TGTGCCTGGAGTCTTGACAGGGCTTATACTGAAGCTTTCTTT. Translated: CAWSLDRAYTEAFF.

The rearrangement joins TRBV14 to TRBJ2-1, with D perhaps matching TRBD1 (6 bases). CDR1 and CDR2 (germline): SGHDN, FVKESK. This CDR3 spans 19 amino acids. V lost 0 bases and J 4 bases, leaving 22 bases between the germline ends. The CDR3, as DNA: TGTGCCAGCAGCCAAGACCCCTCGTGGGGGCACATCAGGTACAATGAGCAGTTCTTC. This gives the protein CASSQDPSWGHIRYNEQFF.

The gene calls are TRBV6-5 and TRBJ2-1; D gene ambiguous. The CDR3 is 12 residues long. Germline V gene lookup returns CDR1 MNHEY and CDR2 SVGAGI. Trimming pared 0 bases from V and 5 bases from J, leaving 2 bases between. The CDR3 bases are TGTGCCAGCAGTTACTCGGACAATGAGCAGTTCTTC. Translated, it gives CASSYSDNEQFF.

The chain recombines TRBV28 with TRBJ2-7, with TRBD2 as a possible D gene (6 bases). The V gene lost 2 bases and the J gene lost 2 bases, with 7 bases spanning the gap. The CDR3 is 13 amino acids. Germline V gene sequence: CDR1 MDHEN, CDR2 SYDVKM. The chain's CDR3 is CASSLQRAYEQYF. Here the CDR3 DNA reads TGTGCCAGCAGTTTACAGCGGGCCTACGAGCAGTACTTC.

The count of this clonotype is one. This chain uses TRBV7-6 with TRBJ1-6, with 7 bases matching TRBD1. The germline V gene encodes CDR1 SGHVS and CDR2 FNYEAQ. With 5 bases clipped from V and 11 bases from J, the junction kept 9 bases outside the gene matches. CDR3 size: 14 residues. The CDR3 loop reads CASSPAGGGTPLHF. DNA of the CDR3: TGTGCCAGCAGCCCCGCGGGAGGGGGCACACCCCTCCACTTT.

The chain joins TRBV5-1 to TRBJ2-2, with 9 positions matching TRBD1. The CDR3 extends over 15 amino acids. Germline V gene sequence: CDR1 SGHRS, CDR2 YFSETQ. The junction had 7 bases not matched to a gene; V was cut back by 4 bases and J by 6 bases. The CDR3 DNA reads as TGCGCCAGCAGCCAGGGGGACAGGGAGGCCGGGGAGCTGTTTTTT. It codes for CASSQGDREAGELFF.

This clonotype appeared a single time. As DNA, the CDR3 is TGTGCCAGCAGCTCGAGGCAGGGTAAGGGCACTGAAGCTTTCTTT. Protein: CASSSRQGKGTEAFF. V and J are TRBV5-8 and TRBJ1-1; TRBD1 might be the D (5 bases). The length of the CDR3 is 15 residues. V lost 3 bases and J lost 4, with 16 bases in between. CDR1 and CDR2 from the germline V gene are SGHTS and YDEGEE. The full variable domain, with the rest looked up from reference TRBV5-8 and TRBJ1-1, is EAGVTQSPTHLIKTRGQQATLRCSPISGHTSVYWYQQALGLGLQFLLWYDEGEERNRGNFPPRFSGRQFPNYSSELNVNALELEDSALYLCASSSRQGKGTEAFFGQGTRLTVV.

This chain connects TRBV15 to TRBJ2-1, with 8 positions matching TRBD2. The CDR3 is made up of 12 amino acids. V was pared by 7 bases and J by 7 bases, with 3 bases of the junction left unmatched. The germline V gene encodes CDR1 LNHNV and CDR2 YYDKDF (reference sequence). The CDR3 spells CATNAGGNEQFF. Here the CDR3 DNA reads TGTGCCACCAATGCGGGGGGTAATGAGCAGTTCTTC.

This clonotype was seen a handful of times. The chain employs TRBV12-3 or TRBV12-4 and TRBJ2-5; possible D gene TRBD2, 5 bases. V was pared by 3 bases and J by 2 bases, with 7 bases between. The CDR3 loop spans 13 amino acids. As DNA, the CDR3 is TGTGCCAGCAGTTTTCCGGGGCAAGAGACCCAGTACTTC. It translates to CASSFPGQETQYF.

The V call is TRBV27, the J call TRBJ2-7, with D perhaps matching TRBD1 or TRBD2 (5 bases each). This CDR3 region has 15 residues. The V end was cut by 3 bases, the J end by 0 bases, with 12 bases between. CDR1 and CDR2 from the germline V gene are MNHEY and SMNVEV (reference sequence). The DNA of the CDR3 is TGTGCCAGCAGTTTTATCTGGGGGAGCTCCTACGAGCAGTACTTC. This encodes CASSFIWGSSYEQYF.

The V call is TRBV6-6, the J call TRBJ1-5, with a tentative D call TRBD1 (5 bases). Per the germline V gene, CDR1 is MNHNY and CDR2 is SVGAGI (reference sequence). The CDR3 loop spans 15 amino acids. Trimming stripped 0 bases from V and 3 bases from J, with 9 bases between. CDR3: CASSYSGQPNQPQHF. In nucleotides, the CDR3 is TGTGCCAGCAGTTACTCGGGGCAGCCCAATCAGCCCCAGCATTTT.

This chain uses TRBV28 with TRBJ2-7; the match to TRBD2 covers 7 bases. Germline V gives CDR1 MDHEN, CDR2 SYDVKM. The CDR3 has 13 amino acids. Trimming at V came to 6 bases and at J to 1 base, leaving 3 bases not matched to a gene. CDR3 sequence: CASSSGISYEQYF. In DNA, the CDR3 is TGTGCCAGCAGCAGCGGGATTTCCTACGAGCAGTACTTC.

CDR3 region: CASSLAGGTGLTEAFF. In DNA form, the CDR3 reads TGCGCCAGCAGCTTGGCCGGAGGGACAGGGCTAACTGAAGCTTTCTTT. This rearrangement joins TRBV5-1 to TRBJ1-1, with 9 bases identical to TRBD1. The junction had 8 bases not matched to a gene; V was cut back by 0 bases and J by 5 bases. This CDR3 spans 16 amino acids. The germline gives CDR1 SGHRS, CDR2 YFSETQ.

The rearrangement links TRBV4-2 to TRBJ2-1, with 7 bases lining up with TRBD2. The junction had 9 bases not matched to a gene; V was cut back by 0 bases and J by 4 bases. The germline gives CDR1 LGHNA, CDR2 YNFKEQ. The CDR3 runs to 17 residues. The CDR3 bases are TGTGCCAGCAGCCAAGATCCCGCGGGAGAATGGTACAATGAGCAGTTCTTC. This codes for CASSQDPAGEWYNEQFF.

This clonotype was found once. This rearrangement joins TRBV15 to TRBJ2-5, with TRBD1 as a possible D gene (6 bases). This CDR3 has 13 residues. Looked up from germline, CDR1 is LNHNV and CDR2 is YYDKDF (reference sequence). The V end lost 9 bases, the J end lost 7 bases, and 18 bases lay between the germline ends. This CDR3 is CATARDTGRTQYF. CDR3 sequence (DNA): TGTGCCACGGCCAGGGACACTGGACGGACCCAGTACTTC.